This section outlines one T cell receptor beta chain sequence together with its context. What it binds is not known. Germline assignment: CDR1 GTSNPN and CDR2 SVGIG (reference sequence). The CDR3 consists of 13 residues. V was trimmed by 2 bases and J by 0 bases, leaving 8 bases between them. Only in-frame clones appear in the TCRdb table, and some are missing; sequencing was by immunoSEQ multiplex PCR. The sample has roughly 41,000 clones, over 75% seen once. The data stem from a study of OX40 agonist ivuxolimab in advanced cancers. As for the study in general: The patients received agonistic anti-OX40 (CD134) antibody ivuxolimab. Partial responses were recorded for three patients, including one with hepatocellular carcinoma and two with cutaneous melanoma.

Points from the study as a whole: Within 6 weeks, CD4+ and CD8+ blood T cells expanded clonally at 0.1 to 3.0 mg/kg.

The sequence came from an adult with an advanced solid tumor such as melanoma, head and neck, liver or kidney cancer. The source material was CD4+ or CD8+ T cells sorted from blood, sampled in a trial of the OX40 agonist ivuxolimab. This chain links TRBV30 with TRBJ2-7, with a possible D match to TRBD2 (5 bases). The CDR3 bases are TGTGCCTGGAGTACCGGGATCTCCTACGAGCAGTACTTC. Its translation: CAWSTGISYEQYF.